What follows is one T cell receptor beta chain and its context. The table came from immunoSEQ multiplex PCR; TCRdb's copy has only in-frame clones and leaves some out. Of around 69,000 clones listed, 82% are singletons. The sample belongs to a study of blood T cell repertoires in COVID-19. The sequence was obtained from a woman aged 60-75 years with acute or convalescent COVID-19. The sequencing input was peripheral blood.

Written as DNA, the CDR3 is TGTGCCTGTTTAGGAGACACTGAAGCTTTCTTT. Translating gives CACLGDTEAFF. This rearrangement joins TRBV30 to TRBJ1-1; D gene unclear. The CDR3 covers 11 residues. CDR1 GTSNPN and CDR2 SVGIG come from the germline V gene (reference sequence). Trimming left V 6 bases short and J 3 bases short, with 8 bases between.